This T cell receptor (beta chain) comes out of a study of cytomegalovirus exposure and HLA in healthy donors. Study-wide results and caveats: For most TCR beta V segments, an earlier analysis put the productive rate at about 87% or about 30% of the time. TCR beta chain V- and J-gene trimming was linked, in a later analysis, to a missense variant in DCLRE1C.

The primer mix had 60 Vbeta and 13 Jbeta primers. Sequenced by immunoSEQ multiplex PCR; TCRdb stores in-frame clones only, minus some. The sample carries about 210,000 clones, about 80% recorded once. This CDR3 has 14 amino acids. Losses at the gene ends were 4 bases for V and 6 bases for J; bases not matched to a gene: 0. The germline gives CDR1 MNHNS, CDR2 SASEGT. Note on this clone: Its cognate antigen is unknown.

The source of this sequence is a middle-aged man in good health and CMV-seropositive. The sequencing sample was made of PBMCs. V and J are TRBV6-1 and TRBJ2-1, with 13 positions matching TRBD2. The CDR3 protein is CASSGLAGGNEQFF. Here the CDR3 DNA reads TGTGCCAGCAGTGGACTAGCGGGAGGCAATGAGCAGTTCTTC.